The 26 T cell receptor beta chains in this list originate from one sample, sequenced in a study of OX40 agonist ivuxolimab in advanced cancers. Assay: immunoSEQ multiplex PCR; the TCRdb copy retains only in-frame clones and omits some. Among approximately 64,000 clones listed, 83% were seen once. Sequencing used CD4+ or CD8+ T cells sorted from blood, obtained in a trial of the OX40 agonist ivuxolimab. The origin of the receptors is an adult with an advanced solid tumor such as melanoma, head and neck, liver or kidney cancer.

J is TRBJ2-3 and V is TRBV9; D remains unclear. Trimming cost V 0 bases and J 2 bases, with 7 bases left between them. The CDR3 runs to 14 residues. CDR1 is SGDLS, CDR2 YYNGEE, per germline. This CDR3 reads CASSVGSLTDTQYF. The DNA for the CDR3 is TGTGCCAGCAGCGTAGGGAGTCTCACAGATACGCAGTATTTT.

The V and J genes are TRBV6-1 and TRBJ2-2; the D gene is possibly TRBD2 (6 bases). CDR1 is MNHNS, CDR2 SASEGT, per germline. V lost 7 bases and J 6 bases, leaving 18 bases between the germline ends. This CDR3 comprises 15 residues. The DNA for the CDR3 is TGTGCCAGCAAAAAAGGGCAGGGAGGCCCCGGGGAGCTGTTTTTT. Residues: CASKKGQGGPGELFF.

This clone came up a few times. The same CDR3 arises from other DNA sequences in this sample as well. The genes are TRBV27 and TRBJ2-5; 10 bases map to TRBD2. Germline CDR1 is MNHEY and CDR2 is SMNVEV (reference sequence). V was pared by 2 bases and J by 4 bases, with 1 base of the junction left unmatched. There are 14 residues in the CDR3. CDR3 nucleotide sequence: TGTGCCAGCAGTTTAAGACTAGCGGGAGAGACCCAGTACTTC. Translating it yields CASSLRLAGETQYF.

This clone was seen just once. CDR3 sequence: CASRDRGRNTIYF. The DNA of the CDR3 is TGTGCCAGCAGGGACAGGGGAAGAAACACCATATATTTT. The chain links TRBV6-6 to TRBJ1-3; TRBD1 aligns across 9 bases. Germline-derived CDR1 and CDR2 are MNHNY and SVGAGI (reference sequence). After removal of 6 bases from V and 5 bases from J, the junction contained 2 bases not matched to a gene. The CDR3 is 13 amino acids.

The chain joins TRBV19 to TRBJ1-2, with TRBD1 matching over 7 bases. Per germline, CDR1 LNHDA and CDR2 SQIVND (reference sequence). V gave up 4 bases and J gave up 4 bases; unmatched junction bases: 9. The CDR3 consists of 15 residues. CDR3 protein: CASSTERQGFYGYTF. CDR3 coding DNA: TGTGCCAGTAGTACAGAAAGACAGGGCTTCTATGGCTACACCTTC. Combining the CDR3 with reference TRBV19 and TRBJ1-2 gives the whole variable domain DGGITQSPKYLFRKEGQNVTLSCEQNLNHDAMYWYRQDPGQGLRLIYYSQIVNDFQKGDIAEGYSVSREKKESFPLTVTSAQKNPTAFYLCASSTERQGFYGYTFGSGTRLTVV.

This chain connects TRBV19 to TRBJ1-5; weak D call: TRBD1 (5 bases). V was shortened by 6 bases and J by 4 bases, with 22 bases between the two germline ends. Germline values: CDR1 LNHDA, CDR2 SQIVND (reference sequence). This CDR3 region has 17 residues. The CDR3 is CASRIQAGGIMNQPQHF. As DNA, the CDR3 is TGTGCCAGTAGGATTCAGGCGGGGGGAATTATGAATCAGCCCCAGCATTTT.

J is TRBJ2-1 and V is TRBV7-8; D gene uncertain. The CDR3 spans 11 residues. Deletions cut 1 base from V and 7 bases from J, with 2 bases between. The germline gives CDR1 SGHVS, CDR2 FQNEAQ. CDR3 DNA sequence: TGTGCCAGCAGCTTAGAAAATGAGCAGTTCTTC. The encoded protein is CASSLENEQFF.

The V call is TRBV5-1, the J call TRBJ2-3; D is perhaps TRBD1 or TRBD2 (5 bases each). Looked up from germline, CDR1 is SGHRS and CDR2 is YFSETQ. This CDR3 has 14 residues. Trimming stripped 3 bases from V and 3 bases from J, with 11 bases between. The CDR3 protein is CASSSGTPTDTQYF. In DNA form, the CDR3 reads TGCGCCAGCAGCTCCGGGACGCCAACAGATACGCAGTATTTT.

In its sample, this clone was seen a few times. The CDR3 DNA reads as TGTGCCACCGGACAGCCTGGAAACACCATATATTTT. This encodes CATGQPGNTIYF. The chain recombines TRBV10-3 with TRBJ1-3; TRBD1 might be the D (6 bases). V was trimmed by 10 bases and J by 2 bases, leaving 9 bases between them. There are 12 residues in the CDR3. Germline lookup yields CDR1 ENHRY and CDR2 SYGVKD.

Regarding this clone: Other DNA sequences within the sample encode an identical CDR3. The V and J genes are TRBV5-1 and TRBJ2-1; D is possibly TRBD1 (5 bases). Germline lookup yields CDR1 SGHRS and CDR2 YFSETQ. The CDR3 covers 13 residues. V lost 0 bases to trimming and J lost 4 bases, with 5 bases between them. This CDR3 reads CASSLGQYNEQFF. CDR3 in DNA: TGCGCCAGCAGCTTGGGACAGTACAATGAGCAGTTCTTC.

The gene calls are TRBV7-2 and TRBJ1-1, with D unresolved. In germline, CDR1 is SGHTA, CDR2 FQGNSA. The CDR3 runs 12 residues. V shed 3 bases and J shed 5 bases, with 7 bases lying between them. Written as DNA, the CDR3 is TGTGCCAGCAGCTTTGGGAGGACTGAAGCTTTCTTT. Translated, it gives CASSFGRTEAFF. Complete variable domain (other parts from reference TRBV7-2 and TRBJ1-1): GAGVSQSPSNKVTEKGKDVELRCDPISGHTALYWYRQSLGQGLEFLIYFQGNSAPDKSGLPSDRFSAERTGGSVSTLTIQRTQQEDSAVYLCASSFGRTEAFFGQGTRLTVV.

In its sample, this clone was seen a few times. The chain couples TRBV29-1 to TRBJ2-1; D is ambiguous. CDR1 and CDR2 (germline): SQVTM, ANQGSEA. V lost 5 bases and J lost 7, with 15 bases in between. The CDR3 spans 13 residues. CDR3 residues: CSVSRQTRNEQFF. The CDR3 region has the DNA TGCAGCGTTTCTCGGCAGACTCGGAATGAGCAGTTCTTC.

The V and J genes are TRBV28 and TRBJ2-7; 9 positions match TRBD1. V gave up 3 bases and J gave up 4 bases; unmatched junction bases: 4. The CDR3 is 14 residues long. The germline V gene has CDR1 MDHEN and CDR2 SYDVKM. CDR3 region: CASSFGQGRYEQYF. The CDR3, as DNA: TGTGCCAGCAGTTTCGGACAGGGGAGATACGAGCAGTACTTC.

The chain joins TRBV19 to TRBJ1-5; TRBD1 might be the D (6 bases). This CDR3 region has 15 residues. Germline assignment: CDR1 LNHDA and CDR2 SQIVND (reference sequence). Between the trimmed V and J ends, which lost 4 bases and 7 bases, there was a span of 17 bases. The CDR3, as DNA: TGTGCCAGTAGTAACCTCCTAGGGGGGGAACAGCCCCAGCATTTT. Encoded protein: CASSNLLGGEQPQHF.

The CDR3 reads CASSFIQGGGNTQYF. The CDR3, as DNA: TGTGCCAGCAGTTTCATCCAGGGAGGCGGGAATACGCAGTATTTT. The rearrangement uses TRBV27 and TRBJ2-3; weak D call: TRBD2 (6 bases). This CDR3 comprises 15 residues. Germline assignment: CDR1 MNHEY and CDR2 SMNVEV (reference sequence). Trimming removed 3 bases at V and 7 bases at J, with 17 bases between.

The gene calls are TRBV12-5 and TRBJ1-1; maybe TRBD1 (5 bases). CDR3 size: 13 residues. The V end was cut by 2 bases, the J end by 6 bases, with 10 bases between. Germline V CDR1 and CDR2: LGHNT, FRNRAP. CDR3 in amino acids: CASGLRGGSEAFF. The CDR3 nucleotides are TGTGCTAGTGGTTTGAGGGGAGGTTCTGAAGCTTTCTTT.

The V call is TRBV6-6, the J call TRBJ2-7; D perhaps matches TRBD2 (5 bases). With 0 bases removed from V and 5 bases from J, the gap between germline ends came to 5 bases. Looked up from germline, CDR1 is MNHNY and CDR2 is SVGAGI (reference sequence). This CDR3 has 12 amino acids. The CDR3 is CASSYSRDEQYF. For the CDR3, the DNA is TGTGCCAGCAGTTACTCGAGGGACGAGCAGTACTTC.

V and J are TRBV20-1 and TRBJ2-7, with D perhaps given as TRBD1 or TRBD2 (5 bases each). There are 11 residues in the CDR3. Trimming shortened V by 6 bases and J by 3 bases, and 9 bases separated the two germline ends. CDR1 is DFQATT, CDR2 SNEGSKA, per germline (reference sequence). The CDR3: CSARDLYEQYF. In DNA form, the CDR3 reads TGCAGTGCGAGGGACCTCTACGAGCAGTACTTC.

The rearrangement uses TRBV5-1 and TRBJ1-2, with D maybe TRBD1 (5 bases). This CDR3 is 14 amino acids long. With 1 base removed from V and 5 bases from J, the gap between germline ends came to 12 bases. Per the germline V gene, CDR1 is SGHRS and CDR2 is YFSETQ. The CDR3 DNA is TGCGCCAGCAGCTTGCGGGACGGTACTTATGGCTACACCTTC. It is translated as CASSLRDGTYGYTF.

The gene calls are TRBV5-1 and TRBJ2-7; 7 nucleotides line up with TRBD2. The CDR3 has 16 residues. Unmatched junction bases numbered 6, after V lost 0 bases and J lost 0 bases. Per germline, CDR1 SGHRS and CDR2 YFSETQ. The CDR3 loop reads CASSLGPSGYSYEQYF. CDR3 DNA: TGCGCCAGCAGCTTGGGGCCTAGCGGATACTCCTACGAGCAGTACTTC.

This clone has a single count. The chain recombines TRBV6-1 with TRBJ1-2, with TRBD1 matching over 8 bases. Germline V gene data show CDR1 as MNHNS and CDR2 as SASEGT. This CDR3 has 14 amino acids. With V trimmed by 8 bases and J by 5 bases, 10 bases remained unmatched. CDR3 in amino acids: CASCLLTGEYGYTF. CDR3 DNA sequence: TGTGCCAGCTGCCTCCTGACAGGGGAGTATGGCTACACCTTC.

The chain has TRBV11-2 and TRBJ1-6; possible D gene TRBD1, 6 bases. The CDR3 loop spans 16 amino acids. The ends were cut back, 6 bases at V and 2 bases at J, with 14 bases in the middle. CDR1 and CDR2 from the germline V gene are SGHAT and FQNNGV. The CDR3 DNA is TGTGCCAGCAGTTACAGGGTGGACCCCTATAATTCACCCCTCCACTTT. It encodes CASSYRVDPYNSPLHF.

The rearrangement uses TRBV30 and TRBJ2-2, with 11 bases identical to TRBD2. Unmatched junction bases numbered 12, after V lost 5 bases and J lost 7 bases. This CDR3 contains 16 residues. Germline V lookup: CDR1 GTSNPN, CDR2 SVGIG (reference sequence). DNA of the CDR3: TGTGCCTGGGTAAACGTAGCGGGAGGGCCGGGCGGGGAGCTGTTTTTT. It is translated as CAWVNVAGGPGGELFF.

The gene calls are TRBV6-1 and TRBJ2-2; the D gene is possibly TRBD2 (5 bases). CDR3 length: 15 residues. Deletions cut 6 bases from V and 6 bases from J, with 17 bases between. The germline V gene has CDR1 MNHNS and CDR2 SASEGT. The chain's CDR3 is CASRSGPRGSGELFF. CDR3 DNA: TGTGCCAGCAGGTCCGGGCCTCGGGGTTCCGGGGAGCTGTTTTTT.

This clone came up a few times. J is TRBJ1-2 and V is TRBV9; D possibly corresponds to TRBD1 (6 bases). Trimming left V 0 bases short and J 2 bases short, with 20 bases between. The CDR3 runs 18 residues. Germline assignment: CDR1 SGDLS and CDR2 YYNGEE. In DNA form, the CDR3 reads TGTGCCAGCAGCGTAGGGCCGGTGGCAGGGGAGGGAAACTATGGCTACACCTTC. It translates to CASSVGPVAGEGNYGYTF.

The rearrangement links TRBV7-2 to TRBJ1-1; D gene uncertain. Germline values: CDR1 SGHTA, CDR2 FQGNSA. Between the trimmed V and J ends, which lost 1 base and 3 bases, there was a span of 3 bases. There are 12 residues in the CDR3. The CDR3 is CASSLDDTEAFF. The CDR3, as DNA: TGTGCCAGCAGCTTAGACGACACTGAAGCTTTCTTT.